The entry below describes one T cell receptor beta chain. This clonotype was found a few times. Its antigen remains undetermined. No per-base quality is available; no much larger clone lies one base away. The record originates from a study of early T cells in non-severe SARS-CoV-2 infection (dated by TCRdb to the early 2020s). Looking at the study overall: Because TCR sequencing relied on bulk RNA taken from unsorted whole blood, pairing of alpha and beta chains was not possible. Study-level results and caveats: VDJdb matching was skewed toward anti-spike CD8 responses and likely underestimated virus-specific expansions, missing private and CD4 specificities.

The germline V gene supplies CDR1 SGHAT and CDR2 FQNNGV. The CDR3 holds 13 amino acids from the cysteine to the phenylalanine. Only the CDR3 region is kept as DNA, spanning 39 bases read in frame from base 1. V is shortened by 10 bases, J by 10 bases, and the region joining them spans 20 bases. This was a case-control study nested in a cohort of healthcare workers in London, UK, who had nasopharyngeal swab PCR tests and blood samples taken every week. Healthcare workers were enrolled in the week of the UK lockdown, from 23 to 31 March 2020, and were followed every week for up to roughly 15 weeks. Libraries were constructed by 5' RACE. The sequencer was a NextSeq 500. To correct for sequencing error and PCR bias, the TCR library protocol tagged individual cDNA molecules with unique molecular identifiers. Both TCR alpha and beta chains were sequenced, and tight co-correlation was observed between alpha and beta sequence abundances in each sample. In the source study's methods: V gene, J gene and CDR3 annotation of TCR sequences was performed with Decombinator V4. TCRs were defined as expanded if a significant change between any two time points was detected under a Poisson model with p below 0.0001. Abundances of TCRs were expressed as counts per million after normalisation to the total number of TCRs sequenced in each sample. MAIT TCRs were defined by TRAV1-2 paired with TRAJ12, TRAJ20 or TRAJ33, and iNKT TCRs by TRAV10 paired with TRAJ18. VDJdb, accessed 1 November 2021, was searched for CMV, EBV and SARS-CoV-2 annotated TCRs, with TCRs annotated for multiple antigens excluded. Starting from the raw public reads, TCRdb applied fastp trimming at Q25, assembled clones with MiXCR and retained in-frame beta chains. For every CDR3 protein sequence, its rows merge into one entry that carries the most common genes and DNA. The V and J calls, along with clone size, are taken from TCRdb and not from the paper's own processing. The sample table records roughly 90,000 distinct CDR3 sequences; 13% to 15% of these occur just once. Around 6.4% of the sample lies in the top ten.

Here the chain combines TRBV11-2 and TRBJ2-1; 5 matching bases give a weak D call of TRBD2. The origin of this receptor is an adult who was a healthcare worker with PCR-confirmed SARS-CoV-2 infection or an uninfected control (not recorded which). Sequenced input: whole blood. The DNA sequence is given as TGTGCCACCCGTTGGTTGAGCCGAGGGGAGCAGTTCTTC. Translated, this gives CATRWLSRGEQFF.